This TCR beta chain was captured in a study of blood T cell repertoires in COVID-19. CDR1 and CDR2 (germline): KGHSH, LQKENI. CDR3 length: 16 amino acids. V lost 1 base to trimming and J lost 4 bases, with 13 bases between them. Only in-frame clones appear in the TCRdb table, and some are missing; sequencing was by immunoSEQ multiplex PCR. This sample yields about 130,000 clones, of which 86% are seen a single time; under 4.5% belongs to the top ten. Material: PBMCs or T cells enriched from blood (not recorded which). The receptor's source is a man in his fifties who had recovered from COVID-19. V and J are TRBV18 and TRBJ2-2; D not certain. The chain's CDR3 is CASSPRLNTGTGELFF. CDR3 nucleotide sequence: TGTGCCAGCTCACCACGCCTAAATACGGGCACCGGGGAGCTGTTTTTT.